This TCR beta chain was sequenced for a study of blood T cell repertoires in COVID-19. Sequenced by immunoSEQ multiplex PCR; TCRdb stores in-frame clones only, minus some. Here the sample spans 310,000 or so clones, around 90% being singletons. Trimming cost V 4 bases and J 5 bases; bases outside gene matches: 5. Germline CDR1 and CDR2: SGHTA and FQGNSA. The CDR3 spans 15 residues. The chain recombines TRBV7-2 with TRBJ2-2; 9 bases fit TRBD1. The origin of this receptor is a woman aged 18-30 years who had recovered from COVID-19. Sample: PBMCs or T cells enriched from blood (not recorded which). The CDR3 sequence is CASSSRTGATGELFF. The CDR3 nucleotides read TGTGCCAGCAGCTCAAGGACAGGGGCGACCGGGGAGCTGTTTTTT.